This T cell receptor beta chain emerged from a study of blood T cell repertoires in COVID-19. Study summary: Samples taken during acute and convalescent COVID-19 were collected in the United States, Italy and Spain.

Which cohort a participant joined came from the clinical history participants gave. This clone has a single count. Trimming stripped 1 base from V and 8 bases from J, with 12 bases between. Looked up from germline, CDR1 is SEHNR and CDR2 is FQNEAQ (reference sequence). The CDR3 has 15 residues. Here immunoSEQ multiplex PCR was the method, and the copy in TCRdb shows in-frame clones only, minus some. Altogether roughly 260,000 clones are present, approximately 83% being singletons, with the ten largest covering 3% to 4.5%. The material sequenced was PBMCs or T cells enriched from blood (not recorded which). The receptor was isolated from a woman aged 40 to 50 who had been exposed to COVID-19. J is TRBJ1-6 and V is TRBV7-9; TRBD1 might be the D (5 bases). This CDR3 reads CASSLVGGVDSPLHF. The CDR3 DNA reads TGTGCCAGCAGCTTAGTGGGAGGGGTAGATTCACCCCTCCACTTT.